The following is a T cell receptor (beta chain) sequence with its context. As yet, its antigen is unknown. Other nucleotide sequences in the sample specify the same CDR3. The source of the sample is a study of cytomegalovirus exposure and HLA in healthy donors. The PCR was carried out with 60 Vbeta primers and 13 Jbeta primers. TCRdb's copy holds only in-frame clones and misses some; the assay was immunoSEQ multiplex PCR. The sample records 200,000 to 250,000 clones, roughly 80% being singletons. Points from the study as a whole: TCR beta V- and J-gene trimming, according to a later analysis, was linked to a missense DCLRE1C variant.

The V and J ends lost 9 bases and 6 bases, in that order; junction bases with no gene match: 8. Germline loops: CDR1 MDHEN, CDR2 SYDVKM. The CDR3 consists of 15 residues. Sequenced: PBMCs. This clonotype originated in a man aged 50 to 59 in good health and CMV-seronegative. The rearrangement joins TRBV28 to TRBJ2-2; 12 nucleotides agree with TRBD1. In DNA form, the CDR3 reads TGTGCCAGTAGTAGAGGGACAGGGGGCCCCGGGGAGCTGTTTTTT. Its translation is CASSRGTGGPGELFF.